The rows below give T cell receptor beta chains drawn from one sample of a study of tumor and adjacent non-tumor tissue in lung cancer. TCRdb analysed the multiplex PCR reads with MiXCR anew, one entry per CDR3 protein. In the table there are more than 45,000 distinct CDR3 sequences, 74% of which are singletons. Sequenced material: distant non-tumor lung tissue. The receptors were gathered from a woman in her sixties with non-small cell lung cancer. Each CDR3 is given with its conserved first and last residue. D genes are given only for firm matches. A row's size may be missing; if present it is once, few, many or a size class.

TRBV6-2/TRBV6-3,TRBJ2-1,NA,NA,TGTGCCAGCAGCGGAGTAGGCCCCTACAATGAGCAGTTCTTC,CASSGVGPYNEQFF
TRBV11-3,TRBJ1-1,NA,NA,TGTGCCAGCAGCGCGCCCGGGTCCCAGATTGAAGCTTTCTTT,CASSAPGSQIEAFF
TRBV9,TRBJ2-1,NA,TRBD2,TGTGCCAGCAGCGTAGTTTATGGGAGGGAAGAGACCCAGTTCTTC,CASSVVYGREETQFF
TRBV30,TRBJ1-1,NA,NA,TGTGCCTGGAGTTTTCGTGAGAGGGCCGTTACTGAAGCTTTCTTT,CAWSFRERAVTEAFF
TRBV28,TRBJ1-5,many,NA,TGTGCCAGCAGTTCCAACCCCGGTGGTAGTCAGCCCCAGCATTTT,CASSSNPGGSQPQHF
TRBV4-3,TRBJ2-3,NA,TRBD2,TGCGCCAGCAATCAAGAGGGTCGGGAGGGGCTCACAGATACGCAGTATTTT,CASNQEGREGLTDTQYF
TRBV4-2,TRBJ2-7,NA,NA,TGTGCCAGCAGACAAATAACAGGAATCTACGAGCAGTACTTC,CASRQITGIYEQYF
TRBV13,TRBJ2-1,many,NA,TGTGCCAGCAGCTTAGCCGAGGAGCCGATCTACAATGAGCAGTTCTTC,CASSLAEEPIYNEQFF
TRBV12-3/TRBV12-4,TRBJ2-3,NA,NA,TGTGTCAGCAGCGGAGGGGTCAAGGGGCCAGATACGCAGTATTTT,CVSSGGVKGPDTQYF
TRBV11-3,TRBJ2-7,NA,NA,TGTGCCATCTACTTAGGGACTCGACAGTACTTC,CAIYLGTRQYF
TRBV11-2,TRBJ2-7,medium-sized,NA,TGTGCCAGCAGCTTAGGGGACGGCTACGAGCAGTACTTC,CASSLGDGYEQYF
TRBV5-4,TRBJ1-2,NA,TRBD1,TGTGCCAGTGGCCGCCGGGGACAGGGGGCAAGCGGCTACACCTTC,CASGRRGQGASGYTF
TRBV21-1,TRBJ2-4,NA,NA,TGTCTCAGCAGCCTGACAGGGCTAGCCAAAAACATTCAGTACTTC,CLSSLTGLAKNIQYF
TRBV11-2,TRBJ2-5,NA,TRBD1,TGTACCAGCTGCTCGACAGGGACAGGGGGCGGGACCCAATACTTC,CTSCSTGTGGGTQYF
TRBV28,TRBJ2-4,NA,NA,TGTGTCAGCAGTTTACCCTACTCTGGAATAGCCAGAAACATTCAGTACTTC,CVSSLPYSGIARNIQYF
TRBV4-3,TRBJ2-6,NA,TRBD1,TGCACCAGCAGCCAAGGAACAGGGGAACGTAGGTCTGGGGCCAACGTCATGACTTTC,CTSSQGTGERRSGANVMTF
TRBV6-5,TRBJ2-7,NA,NA,TGTGGCAGCTCCCCAATAACCTCATACGAGCAGTACTTC,CGSSPITSYEQYF
TRBV20-1,TRBJ2-7,NA,NA,TGCAGTGCTAGAGAAAGCGTGACTTACGGGCAGTACTTC,CSARESVTYGQYF
TRBV6-5,TRBJ2-1,once,TRBD2,TGTGCCAGTAGTTACCCGATGAGCGGAGCGGGAGCTCGTGAGCAGTTCTTC,CASSYPMSGAGAREQFF
TRBV29-1,TRBJ2-7,medium-sized,TRBD1,TGCAGCGTTGTCCCGGGCAGGGGGCGTAGCGAGCAGTACTTC,CSVVPGRGRSEQYF
TRBV28,TRBJ2-1,NA,TRBD2,TGTGCCAGCAGTTCATCTAGCGGGAGGGCCAGCCTCTACAATGAGCAGTTCTTC,CASSSSSGRASLYNEQFF
TRBV6-6,TRBJ2-7,medium-sized,NA,TGTGCCAGCAGTACCGCCGAACAGGGCAACGAGCAGTACTTC,CASSTAEQGNEQYF
TRBV5-1,TRBJ2-3,few,TRBD2,TGCGCCAGCAGCTTGGTGCTGCGGGGGACCTTAAGCACAGATACGCAGTATTTT,CASSLVLRGTLSTDTQYF
TRBV11-2,TRBJ1-5,NA,NA,TGTGCCAGCACTTATCATAGCAATCAGCCCCAGAGTTTT,CASTYHSNQPQSF
TRBV11-2,TRBJ2-1,NA,NA,TGTGCCAGCAGTTCATGCCAAGATCGGTCCTACAATGAGCAGTTCTTC,CASSSCQDRSYNEQFF
TRBV12-3/TRBV12-4,TRBJ2-5,NA,NA,TGTGCCAGCACTTTAGCGCAGGGAAACAAAGAGACCCGGTACTTC,CASTLAQGNKETRYF
TRBV6-5,TRBJ2-1,many,TRBD1,TGTGCCAGCAGTTACTATGCGGGGCAGGGGGCAGATGAGCAGTTCTTC,CASSYYAGQGADEQFF
TRBV6-2/TRBV6-3,TRBJ2-2,NA,NA,TGTGCCTTCGGTTACACCCAACAGAGGGCCAACACCGGGGAGCTGTTTTTT,CAFGYTQQRANTGELFF
TRBV10-3,TRBJ1-1,many,TRBD1,TGTGCCATCAGTGCCGAGGACAGGGGGAACACTGAAGCTTTCTTT,CAISAEDRGNTEAFF
TRBV11-2,TRBJ1-2,NA,NA,TGTGCCAGCAGAAATAGGGGAGCTAACTATGGCTACACCTTC,CASRNRGANYGYTF
TRBV11-2,TRBJ2-3,NA,TRBD2,TGTGCCAGTAGCTTAGATCTCGGCGGGGGGGATACGAGGTATTTT,CASSLDLGGGDTRYF
TRBV6-2/TRBV6-3,TRBJ2-1,medium-sized,NA,TGTGCCAGCAGTTACGGCGGGACCTCAATCAATGAGCAGTTCTTC,CASSYGGTSINEQFF
TRBV5-4,TRBJ2-5,NA,NA,TGCGCCAGCAGCCCACGGCGGCAAGAGACCCAGTACTTC,CASSPRRQETQYF
TRBV15,TRBJ1-4,few,NA,TGTGCCACCAGCTCCAAATTGGGGTTTAATGAAAAACTGTTTTTT,CATSSKLGFNEKLFF
TRBV4-1,TRBJ1-5,NA,TRBD1,TGCGCCAGTAGCCTAAGGGTTTTGGACAGGGGACATCAGCCCCAGCATTTT,CASSLRVLDRGHQPQHF
TRBV6-2/TRBV6-3,TRBJ1-1,NA,NA,TGTGCCAGCAGATACTTGGGGGGGGTTCCTAAAGCTTTCTTT,CASRYLGGVPKAFF
TRBV29-1,TRBJ1-1,few,NA,TGTAGAGTGCTCCCAGGGAACACTGAAGCTTTCTTT,CRVLPGNTEAFF
TRBV5-4,TRBJ1-1,NA,NA,TGTACCAGCAGTCGAGGTGATTCAGGGGCGATGACTGAAGCTTTCTTT,CTSSRGDSGAMTEAFF
TRBV20-1,TRBJ2-3,many,TRBD2,TGCAGTGCAGATATAGCGGGGGGATTCACAGATACGCAGTATTTT,CSADIAGGFTDTQYF
TRBV6-5,TRBJ1-2,once,NA,TGTGCCAGCAGAGCTAGGGCGAATAACTATGGTTACACCTTC,CASRARANNYGYTF
TRBV6-1,TRBJ2-7,NA,NA,TGTGCCAGCAGCCGGGGGACAGAACCTTCCTACGAGCAGTACTTC,CASSRGTEPSYEQYF
TRBV4-3,TRBJ1-6,NA,NA,TGCGCCAGCAGCCGGCGAAAGGGGGAGAATTCACACCTCCACTTT,CASSRRKGENSHLHF
TRBV4-1,TRBJ1-2,NA,TRBD1,TGCGCCAGCAGCCCGACAGGGTCTGGGGGCTATGGCTACATATTC,CASSPTGSGGYGYIF
TRBV6-5,TRBJ2-2,NA,NA,TGTGTCAACAGAAGACAGACCACCGGGGAGCTGTTTTTT,CVNRRQTTGELFF
TRBV7-9,TRBJ2-1,NA,TRBD1,TGTGCCAGCAGCCCTTCACCGGGACAGACTAACGGGGTCGGAATTCATGAGCAGTTCTTC,CASSPSPGQTNGVGIHEQFF
TRBV3-2,TRBJ2-5,NA,NA,TGTACCAGCAGCCCCCCCGACAGGGAAGAGACCCAGTACTTC,CTSSPPDREETQYF
TRBV4-3,TRBJ2-3,NA,NA,TGCGCCAGCAGCCAAGAAGGCGTCTACACAGATACGCAGTACTTT,CASSQEGVYTDTQYF
TRBV20-1,TRBJ2-7,NA,NA,TGCAGTGCTAGCTTACCCGAGGAGGGGGCGGGTTACGAGCAGTACTTC,CSASLPEEGAGYEQYF
TRBV6-6,TRBJ2-1,NA,NA,TGTGCCAGCAGTTACTCGCACACAGGGATCTACAATGAGCAGTTCTTC,CASSYSHTGIYNEQFF
TRBV20-1,TRBJ2-5,NA,NA,TGCAGTGCTAGAAAGGAAGGGTCGTTTCGGGAGTCCCAGTACTTC,CSARKEGSFRESQYF
TRBV18,TRBJ1-6,NA,NA,TGTGCCAGCTCACCACGTGAGGTTAATTCACCCTTCCACTTT,CASSPREVNSPFHF
TRBV12-3/TRBV12-4,TRBJ2-3,NA,NA,TGTGCCAGCAGGACTGCGAGTAGCGTTAGAGATACGCAGTATTTT,CASRTASSVRDTQYF
TRBV10-2,TRBJ2-3,NA,NA,TGTGCCAGCACGCAGAGGGCCGATACGCAGTATTTT,CASTQRADTQYF
TRBV28,TRBJ1-2,many,NA,TGTGCCAGCAGCCAAGACGTCGGAATGGTACATGGCTACACCTTC,CASSQDVGMVHGYTF
TRBV6-6,TRBJ2-1,NA,TRBD2,TGTGCCAGCAGGGGAGGGAATGAGCGGTTCTTC,CASRGGNERFF